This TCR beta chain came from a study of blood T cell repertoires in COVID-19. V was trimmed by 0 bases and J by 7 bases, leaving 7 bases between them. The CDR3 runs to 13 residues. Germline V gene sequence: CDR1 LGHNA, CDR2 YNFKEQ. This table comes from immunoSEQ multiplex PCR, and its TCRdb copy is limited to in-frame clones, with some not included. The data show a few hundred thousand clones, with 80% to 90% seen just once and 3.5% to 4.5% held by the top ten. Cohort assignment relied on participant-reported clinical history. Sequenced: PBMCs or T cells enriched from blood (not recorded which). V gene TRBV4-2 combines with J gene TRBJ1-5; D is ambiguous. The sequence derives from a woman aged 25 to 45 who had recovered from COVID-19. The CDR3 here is CASSQDTAQPQHF. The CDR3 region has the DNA TGTGCCAGCAGCCAAGATACAGCACAGCCCCAGCATTTT.